This T cell receptor beta chain stems from a study of blood T cell repertoires in COVID-19. The CDR3 consists of 17 residues. CDR1 and CDR2 from the germline V gene are MNHNY and SVGAGI (reference sequence). V was shortened by 5 bases and J by 4 bases, with 23 bases between the two germline ends. The repertoire was sequenced with immunoSEQ multiplex PCR; TCRdb's copy has only in-frame clones and lacks some. Found here are about 360,000 clones, about four fifths of them singletons; the top ten hold about 2.7%. The source of this sequence is a man in his thirties or forties with active or convalescent COVID-19. Sequencing was carried out using peripheral blood. The chain recombines TRBV6-6 with TRBJ1-1; a weak D match, TRBD1 (5 bases). The CDR3 region is CASSQRAGRPHGTEAFF. CDR3 DNA: TGTGCCAGCAGTCAGAGAGCGGGACGGCCACATGGCACTGAAGCTTTCTTT.